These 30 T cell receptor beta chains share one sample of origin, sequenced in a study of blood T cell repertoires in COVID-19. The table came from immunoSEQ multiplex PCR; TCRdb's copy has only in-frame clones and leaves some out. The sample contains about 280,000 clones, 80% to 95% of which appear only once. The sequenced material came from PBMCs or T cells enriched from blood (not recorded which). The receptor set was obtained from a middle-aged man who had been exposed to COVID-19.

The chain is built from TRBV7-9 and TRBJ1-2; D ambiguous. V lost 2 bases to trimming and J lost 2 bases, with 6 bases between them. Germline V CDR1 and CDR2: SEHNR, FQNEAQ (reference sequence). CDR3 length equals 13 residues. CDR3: CASSLQANYGYTF. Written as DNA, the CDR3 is TGTGCCAGCAGCTTACAGGCAAACTATGGCTACACCTTC.

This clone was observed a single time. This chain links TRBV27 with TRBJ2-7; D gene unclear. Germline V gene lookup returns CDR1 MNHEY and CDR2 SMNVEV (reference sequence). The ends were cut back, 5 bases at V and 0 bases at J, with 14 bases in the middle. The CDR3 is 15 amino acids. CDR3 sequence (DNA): TGTGCCAGCAGTCCGTCCCCTGGCAACTCCTACGAGCAGTACTTC. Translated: CASSPSPGNSYEQYF.

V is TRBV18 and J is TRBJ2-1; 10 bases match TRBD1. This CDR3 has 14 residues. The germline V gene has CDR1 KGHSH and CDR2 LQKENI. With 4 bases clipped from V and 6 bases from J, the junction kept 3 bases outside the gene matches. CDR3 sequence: CASSHGDRGNEQFF. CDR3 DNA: TGTGCCAGCTCACACGGGGACAGGGGCAATGAGCAGTTCTTC.

The CDR3 bases are TGCGCCAGCAGCCAAGAGAGTCTTTATGAGCAGTTCTTC. It specifies CASSQESLYEQFF. The rearrangement links TRBV4-1 to TRBJ2-1; D is undetermined. CDR3 length: 13 amino acids. V was shortened by 0 bases and J by 8 bases, with 8 bases between the two germline ends. Germline CDR1 is MGHRA and CDR2 is YSYEKL.

CDR3 in amino acids: CASLDLGGELFF. The CDR3 nucleotides read TGTGCCAGTCTGGACTTGGGCGGGGAGCTGTTTTTT. The chain carries TRBV3-1 (or the pseudogene TRBV3-2) and TRBJ2-2, with TRBD2 as a possible D gene (5 bases). Trimming cost V 9 bases and J 7 bases, with 12 bases left between them. Germline values: CDR1 LGHDT, CDR2 YNNKEL (reference sequence). This CDR3 has 12 residues.

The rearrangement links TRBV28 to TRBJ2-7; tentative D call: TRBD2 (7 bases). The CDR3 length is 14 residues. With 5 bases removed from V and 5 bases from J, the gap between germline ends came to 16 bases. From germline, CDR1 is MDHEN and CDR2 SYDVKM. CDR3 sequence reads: CASSALAGADEQYF. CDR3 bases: TGTGCCAGCAGTGCTCTGGCGGGGGCGGACGAGCAGTACTTC.

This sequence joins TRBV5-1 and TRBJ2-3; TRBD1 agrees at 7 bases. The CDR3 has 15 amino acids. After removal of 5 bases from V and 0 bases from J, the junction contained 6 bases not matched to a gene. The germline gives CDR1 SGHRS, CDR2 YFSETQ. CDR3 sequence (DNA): TGCGCCAGCAGGGGGGAGACAGGGAGCACAGATACGCAGTATTTT. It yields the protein CASRGETGSTDTQYF.

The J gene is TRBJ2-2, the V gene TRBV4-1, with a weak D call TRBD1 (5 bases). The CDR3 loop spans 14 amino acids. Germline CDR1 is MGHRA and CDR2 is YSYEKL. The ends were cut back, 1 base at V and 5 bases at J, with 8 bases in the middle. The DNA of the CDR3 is TGCGCCAGCAGCCAAGTGGGGCGAACCGGGGAGCTGTTTTTT. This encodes CASSQVGRTGELFF.

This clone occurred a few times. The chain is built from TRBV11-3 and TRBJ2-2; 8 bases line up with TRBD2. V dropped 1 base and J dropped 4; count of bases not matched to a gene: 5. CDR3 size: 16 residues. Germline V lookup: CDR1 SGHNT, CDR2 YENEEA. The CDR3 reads CASSLVSGSVTGELFF. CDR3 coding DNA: TGTGCCAGCAGCTTAGTCAGCGGGAGTGTCACCGGGGAGCTGTTTTTT.

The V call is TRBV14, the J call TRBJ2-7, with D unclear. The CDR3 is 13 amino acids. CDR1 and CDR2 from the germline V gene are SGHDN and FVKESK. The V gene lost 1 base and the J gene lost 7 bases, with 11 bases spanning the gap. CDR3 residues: CASSQGAALEQYF. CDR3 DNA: TGTGCCAGCAGCCAAGGGGCAGCCTTGGAGCAGTACTTC.

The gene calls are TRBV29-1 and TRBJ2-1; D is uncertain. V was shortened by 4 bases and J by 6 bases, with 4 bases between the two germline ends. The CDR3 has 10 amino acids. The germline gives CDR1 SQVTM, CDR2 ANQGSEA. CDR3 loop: CSVGLNEQFF. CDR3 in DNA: TGCAGCGTTGGGCTCAATGAGCAGTTCTTC.

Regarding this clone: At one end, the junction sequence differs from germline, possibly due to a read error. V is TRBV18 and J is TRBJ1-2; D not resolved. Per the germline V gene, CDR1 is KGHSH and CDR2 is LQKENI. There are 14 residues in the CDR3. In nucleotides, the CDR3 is TGTGCCAGCTCACCACGAGACACGGCCGAAACAAAATCATTC. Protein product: CASSPRDTAETKSF.

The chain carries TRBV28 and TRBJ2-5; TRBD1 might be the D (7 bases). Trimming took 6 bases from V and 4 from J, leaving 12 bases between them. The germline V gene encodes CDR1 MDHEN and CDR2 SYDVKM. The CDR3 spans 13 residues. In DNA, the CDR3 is TGTGCCAGCAGCTCCCAGGGGGGAGAGACCCAGTACTTC. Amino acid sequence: CASSSQGGETQYF.

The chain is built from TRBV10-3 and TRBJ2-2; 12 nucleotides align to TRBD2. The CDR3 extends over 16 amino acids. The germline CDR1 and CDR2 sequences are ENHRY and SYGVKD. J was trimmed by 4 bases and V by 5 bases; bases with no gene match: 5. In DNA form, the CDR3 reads TGTGCCATCAGTAAGACTAGCGGGAGATCCACCGGGGAGCTGTTTTTT. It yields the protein CAISKTSGRSTGELFF.

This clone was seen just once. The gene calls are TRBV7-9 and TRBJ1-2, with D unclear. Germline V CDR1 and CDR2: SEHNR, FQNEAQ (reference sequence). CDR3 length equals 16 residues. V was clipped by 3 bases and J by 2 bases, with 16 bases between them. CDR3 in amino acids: CASSLSSLRGNYGYTF. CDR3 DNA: TGTGCCAGCAGCTTGTCGTCGTTACGGGGAAACTATGGCTACACCTTC.

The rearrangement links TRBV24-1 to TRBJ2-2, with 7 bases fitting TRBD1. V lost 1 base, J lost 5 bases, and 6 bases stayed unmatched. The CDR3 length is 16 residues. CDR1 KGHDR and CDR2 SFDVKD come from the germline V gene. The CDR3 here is CATSDFTGVGTGELFF. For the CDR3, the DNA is TGTGCCACCAGTGATTTTACAGGGGTGGGTACCGGGGAGCTGTTTTTT.

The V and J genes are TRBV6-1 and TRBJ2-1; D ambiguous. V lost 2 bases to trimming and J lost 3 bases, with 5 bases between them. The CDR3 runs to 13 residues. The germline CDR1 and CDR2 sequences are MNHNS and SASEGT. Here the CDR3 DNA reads TGTGCCAGCAGTGAATCTTTCTACAATGAGCAGTTCTTC. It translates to CASSESFYNEQFF.

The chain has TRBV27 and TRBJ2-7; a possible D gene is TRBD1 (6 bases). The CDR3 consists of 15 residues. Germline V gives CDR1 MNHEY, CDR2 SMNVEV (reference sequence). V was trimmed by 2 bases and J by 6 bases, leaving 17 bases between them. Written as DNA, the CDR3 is TGTGCCAGCAGTTTAAATGTACAGGGATCGTTCGAGCAGTACTTC. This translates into CASSLNVQGSFEQYF.

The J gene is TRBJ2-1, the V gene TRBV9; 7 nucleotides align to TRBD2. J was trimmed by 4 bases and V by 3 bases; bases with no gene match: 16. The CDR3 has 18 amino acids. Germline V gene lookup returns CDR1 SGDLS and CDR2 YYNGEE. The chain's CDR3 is CASSAGLVGDPGYNEQFF. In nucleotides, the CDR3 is TGTGCCAGCAGCGCCGGACTAGTGGGAGATCCGGGATACAATGAGCAGTTCTTC.

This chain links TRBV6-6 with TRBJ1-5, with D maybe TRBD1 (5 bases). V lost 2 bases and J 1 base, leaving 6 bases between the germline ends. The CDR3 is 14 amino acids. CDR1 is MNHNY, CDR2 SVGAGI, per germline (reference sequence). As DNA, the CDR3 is TGTGCCAGCAGTTACAAGGGGAGCAATCAGCCCCAGCATTTT. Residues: CASSYKGSNQPQHF.

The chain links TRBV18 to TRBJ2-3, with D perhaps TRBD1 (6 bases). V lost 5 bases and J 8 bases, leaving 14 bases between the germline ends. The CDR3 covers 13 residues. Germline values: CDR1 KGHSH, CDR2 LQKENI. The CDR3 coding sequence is TGTGCCAGCTCAGTTACAGGGTCAGGTACGCAGTATTTT. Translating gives CASSVTGSGTQYF.

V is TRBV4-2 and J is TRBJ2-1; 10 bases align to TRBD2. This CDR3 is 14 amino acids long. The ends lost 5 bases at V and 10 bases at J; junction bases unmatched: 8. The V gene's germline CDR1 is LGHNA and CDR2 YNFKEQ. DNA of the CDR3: TGTGCCAGCAGCGAAAGCGGGAGGGTGTCGGAGCAGTTCTTC. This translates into CASSESGRVSEQFF.

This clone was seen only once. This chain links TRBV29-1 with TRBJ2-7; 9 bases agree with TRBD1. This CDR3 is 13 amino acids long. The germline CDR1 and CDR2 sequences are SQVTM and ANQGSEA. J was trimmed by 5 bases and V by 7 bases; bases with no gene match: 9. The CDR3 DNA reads TGCAGCGCCCCCGGACAGGGGTCTGACGAGCAGTACTTC. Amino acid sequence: CSAPGQGSDEQYF.

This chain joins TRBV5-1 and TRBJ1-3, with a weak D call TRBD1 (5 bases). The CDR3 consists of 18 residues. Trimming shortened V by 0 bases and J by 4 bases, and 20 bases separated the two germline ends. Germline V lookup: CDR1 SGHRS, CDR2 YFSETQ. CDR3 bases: TGCGCCAGCAGCTTGGCCCTTCCACCGGGGGGATCGGGAAACACCATATATTTT. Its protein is CASSLALPPGGSGNTIYF.

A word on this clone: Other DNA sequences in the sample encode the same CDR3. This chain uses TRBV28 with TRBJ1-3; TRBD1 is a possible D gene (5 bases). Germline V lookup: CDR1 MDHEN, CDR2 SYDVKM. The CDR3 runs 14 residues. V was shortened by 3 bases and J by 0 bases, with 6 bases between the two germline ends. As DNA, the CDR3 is TGTGCCAGCAGTTTTCAGGGCTCTGGAAACACCATATATTTT. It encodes CASSFQGSGNTIYF.

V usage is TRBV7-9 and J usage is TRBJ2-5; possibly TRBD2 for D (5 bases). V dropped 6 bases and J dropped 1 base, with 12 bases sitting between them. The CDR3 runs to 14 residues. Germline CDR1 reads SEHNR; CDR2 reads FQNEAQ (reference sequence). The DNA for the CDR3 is TGTGCCAGCAGTCGGACTTCTTTCCAAGAGACCCAGTACTTC. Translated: CASSRTSFQETQYF.

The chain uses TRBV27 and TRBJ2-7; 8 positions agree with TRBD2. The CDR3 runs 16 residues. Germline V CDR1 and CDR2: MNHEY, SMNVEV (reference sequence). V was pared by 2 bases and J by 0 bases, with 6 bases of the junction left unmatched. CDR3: CASSLVAGGPSYEQYF. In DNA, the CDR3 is TGTGCCAGCAGTTTAGTGGCGGGAGGCCCCTCCTACGAGCAGTACTTC.

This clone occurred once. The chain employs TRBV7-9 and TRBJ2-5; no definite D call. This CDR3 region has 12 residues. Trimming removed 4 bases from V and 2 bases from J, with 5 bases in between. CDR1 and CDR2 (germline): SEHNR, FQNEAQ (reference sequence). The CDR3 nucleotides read TGTGCCAGCAGCTCATTTCAAGAGACCCAGTACTTC. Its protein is CASSSFQETQYF.

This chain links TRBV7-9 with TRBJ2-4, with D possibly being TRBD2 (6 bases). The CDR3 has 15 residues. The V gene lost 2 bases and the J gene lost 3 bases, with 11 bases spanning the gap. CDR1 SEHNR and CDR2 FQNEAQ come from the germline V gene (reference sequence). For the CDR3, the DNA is TGTGCCAGCAGCTTAATTACGGGGGACAAAAACATTCAGTACTTC. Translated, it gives CASSLITGDKNIQYF.

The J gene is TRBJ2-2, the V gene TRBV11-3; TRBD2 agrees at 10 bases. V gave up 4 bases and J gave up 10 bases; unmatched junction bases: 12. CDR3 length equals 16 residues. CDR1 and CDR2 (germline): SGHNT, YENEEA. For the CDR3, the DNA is TGTGCCAGCAGCTCCCGGGACCTAGCGGGGGAGGTGGAGCTGTTTTTT. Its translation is CASSSRDLAGEVELFF.